Listed below are T cell receptor beta chains from one sample, sequenced in a study of identical twins. TCRdb analysed the 5' RACE reads with MiXCR anew, one entry per CDR3 protein. The data hold about 900,000 distinct CDR3 sequences, with about 12% observed a single time. The sample was also reused in another study, on yellow fever vaccine responses in identical twins.

What was sequenced was PBMCs. The receptor source for this set is a woman in her late teens or twenties in good health. CDR3s include the opening cysteine and the closing phenylalanine or tryptophan. The D gene is left open where the match is weak.

TRBD1	TRBV19	TRBJ1-6	CASRPQTGGENSPLHF
TRBD1	TRBV2	TRBJ2-3	CASCHLSGTGLTDTQYF
TRBD1	TRBV9	TRBJ2-5	CASSVTDRGTGETQYF
TRBD1	TRBV29-1	TRBJ2-6	CSVEDQRTGTSGANVLTF
-	TRBV6-2/TRBV6-3	TRBJ2-4	CASSPWSAKNIQYF
-	TRBV12-3/TRBV12-4	TRBJ2-4	CASSFTGAKNIQYF
TRBD2	TRBV7-2	TRBJ2-1	CASGRTRDYNEQFF
TRBD1	TRBV24-1	TRBJ2-5	CATSGDRSQETQYF
-	TRBV12-3/TRBV12-4	TRBJ1-5	CASSLGTPNQPQHF
TRBD2	TRBV2	TRBJ2-3	CASSRVSGGFTDTQYF